These T cell receptor beta chains were read from a single sample in a study of spatial heterogeneity in lung cancer. TCRdb processed the 5' RACE reads anew with MiXCR; each CDR3 protein has one entry. The data show tens of thousands of distinct CDR3 sequences, approximately 5.5% seen once. This specimen consisted of PBMCs, obtained at follow-up. These receptors were taken from a male donor with early-stage non-small cell lung cancer. Both conserved end residues are part of each CDR3. The D gene is left open where the match is weak. Expanded clones are given a class, and other clones once, few, many or no size at all.

TRBV7-9	-	TRBJ1-1	-	CASRWTENTEAFF	TGTGCCAGCAGGTGGACAGAGAACACTGAAGCTTTCTTT
TRBV12-3/TRBV12-4	TRBD1	TRBJ2-7	many	CASSTDRGFYEQYF	TGTGCCAGCAGTACCGACAGGGGATTCTACGAGCAGTACTTC
TRBV20-1	TRBD2	TRBJ2-3	many	CSAKGQLAGSDTQYF	TGCAGTGCTAAAGGCCAGCTAGCGGGGTCAGATACGCAGTATTTT
TRBV7-9	-	TRBJ1-5	-	CASSRSGGGSNQPQHF	TGTGCCAGCAGCCGATCAGGAGGGGGTAGCAATCAGCCCCAGCATTTT
TRBV29-1	-	TRBJ2-1	many	CSAERTEGGEQFF	TGCAGCGCCGAAAGAACAGAGGGGGGTGAGCAGTTCTTC
TRBV12-3/TRBV12-4	TRBD2	TRBJ2-1	medium-sized	CASLRGGSYNEQFF	TGTGCCAGCTTACGGGGGGGGTCTTACAATGAGCAGTTCTTC
TRBV6-5	TRBD1	TRBJ1-1	-	CASSFLQGEAFF	TGTGCCAGCAGTTTCTTACAGGGGGAAGCTTTCTTT
TRBV6-2/TRBV6-3	-	TRBJ2-7	many	CASQERGYEQYF	TGTGCCAGCCAGGAAAGGGGCTACGAGCAGTACTTC
TRBV3-1	-	TRBJ2-1	many	CASSQDGQSYNEQFF	TGTGCCAGCAGCCAAGATGGCCAATCCTACAATGAGCAGTTCTTC
TRBV12-3/TRBV12-4	-	TRBJ1-5	many	CASSPGGGSKQPQHF	TGTGCCAGCAGCCCGGGGGGGGGAAGTAAGCAGCCCCAGCATTTT
TRBV29-1	TRBD2	TRBJ2-1	many	CSVDGLAGVGSYNEQFF	TGCAGCGTCGATGGACTAGCGGGAGTGGGCTCCTACAATGAGCAGTTCTTC
TRBV20-1	TRBD2	TRBJ2-3	many	CSAYPSGVGGTQYF	TGCAGTGCTTATCCTAGCGGGGTAGGTGGTACGCAGTATTTT
TRBV7-2	-	TRBJ1-2	many	CASSLTPWQGPDYTF	TGTGCCAGCAGCTTAACCCCCTGGCAGGGCCCTGACTACACCTTC
TRBV2	-	TRBJ2-3	few	CASPAGATTDTQYF	TGTGCCAGCCCGGCGGGGGCCACCACAGATACGCAGTATTTT
TRBV27	-	TRBJ1-1	few	CASRPHRRVERAFF	TGTGCCAGCAGACCCCATCGCCGGGTCGAGAGAGCTTTCTTT
TRBV27	-	TRBJ2-5	-	CASRGENQETQYF	TGTGCCAGCAGGGGGGAAAACCAAGAGACCCAGTACTTC
TRBV5-6	-	TRBJ2-5	many	CASSSSLDQETQYF	TGTGCCAGCAGTTCGTCTCTGGATCAAGAGACCCAGTACTTC
TRBV7-2	TRBD1	TRBJ1-6	many	CASSLGGGAGIPLHF	TGTGCCAGCAGCTTAGGAGGGGGCGCCGGTATCCCCCTCCACTTT
TRBV7-9	TRBD1	TRBJ1-1	few	CASSPRTGWNTEAFF	TGTGCCAGCAGCCCCCGGACAGGCTGGAACACTGAAGCTTTCTTT
TRBV3-1	TRBD2	TRBJ2-7	few	CASSQSVAGGEGLSYF	TGTGCCAGCAGCCAATCGGTAGCCGGGGGGGAAGGTCTGTCGTACTTC
TRBV6-2/TRBV6-3	TRBD1	TRBJ1-1	medium-sized	CASSYPPGQGRTEAFF	TGTGCCAGCAGTTACCCCCCCGGACAGGGCCGCACTGAAGCTTTCTTT
TRBV29-1	-	TRBJ2-5	many	CSVQTGKETQYF	TGCAGCGTACAGACTGGGAAGGAGACCCAGTACTTC
TRBV7-3	TRBD2	TRBJ2-2	many	CASSFVAGGTPGELFF	TGTGCCAGCAGCTTCGTAGCGGGGGGCACTCCCGGGGAGCTGTTTTTT
TRBV13	TRBD2	TRBJ2-1	many	CASSTWTSGSGEQFF	TGTGCCAGCAGCACCTGGACTAGCGGGAGTGGTGAGCAGTTCTTC
TRBV11-2	-	TRBJ2-3	many	CASSTPNGQLSTDTQYF	TGTGCCAGCAGCACCCCGAATGGACAGCTTAGCACAGATACGCAGTATTTT
TRBV13	TRBD1	TRBJ2-7	many	CASSSSPRAGGEQYF	TGTGCCAGCAGCTCCAGCCCCCGGGCAGGGGGCGAGCAGTACTTC
TRBV7-8	TRBD2	TRBJ2-1	-	CASSPYEGGSSYNEQFF	TGTGCCAGCAGCCCCTATGAGGGAGGGAGTTCCTACAATGAGCAGTTCTTC
TRBV11-2	-	TRBJ2-1	many	CASSLVVVYNEQFF	TGTGCCAGCAGCTTAGTGGTAGTCTACAATGAGCAGTTCTTC
TRBV2	-	TRBJ2-1	few	CASSADRPRGGNEQFF	TGTGCCAGCAGTGCCGACAGGCCCCGTGGGGGCAATGAGCAGTTCTTC
TRBV28	TRBD1	TRBJ2-5	many	CASSFTQGEWETQYF	TGTGCCAGCAGTTTTACGCAGGGGGAATGGGAGACCCAGTACTTC
TRBV5-6	-	TRBJ2-7	many	CASRRWGTYEQYF	TGTGCCAGCAGAAGGTGGGGAACCTACGAGCAGTACTTC
TRBV5-1	-	TRBJ2-3	many	CASTQGSTDTQYF	TGCGCCAGCACACAGGGTAGCACAGATACGCAGTATTTT
TRBV5-1	TRBD2	TRBJ2-5	many	CASSWSGGAQETQYF	TGCGCCAGCAGCTGGAGCGGGGGGGCTCAAGAGACCCAGTACTTC
TRBV20-1	-	TRBJ1-3	-	CSAVTGSTSGNTIYF	TGCAGTGCAGTGACAGGATCCACCTCTGGAAACACCATATATTTT
TRBV18	TRBD2	TRBJ2-3	many	CASSPPGTSIVTQYF	TGTGCCAGCTCACCACCGGGGACTAGCATCGTTACGCAGTATTTT
TRBV24-1	-	TRBJ2-5	many	CATRGRGFEETQYF	TGTGCCACCAGGGGGAGGGGGTTTGAGGAGACCCAGTACTTC
TRBV6-2/TRBV6-3	TRBD1	TRBJ1-2	-	CASSSGTANYGYTF	TGTGCCAGCAGCTCCGGGACAGCTAACTATGGCTACACCTTC
TRBV5-6	-	TRBJ2-1	-	CASSDDGGAEYNEQFF	TGTGCCAGCAGCGATGATGGAGGGGCGGAGTACAATGAGCAGTTCTTC
TRBV7-6	-	TRBJ2-1	-	CASSLVPGTYNEQFF	TGTGCCAGCAGCTTAGTGCCAGGAACCTACAATGAGCAGTTCTTC
TRBV5-1	-	TRBJ1-2	few	CASSSIRASYGYTF	TGCGCCAGCAGCTCGATCAGGGCCTCCTATGGCTACACCTTC
TRBV7-8	TRBD1	TRBJ1-1	-	CASSAQGAVGTEAFF	TGTGCCAGCAGCGCCCAGGGGGCGGTGGGCACTGAAGCTTTCTTT
TRBV6-5	-	TRBJ1-2	many	CASSSEGRYGYTF	TGTGCCAGCAGTTCTGAGGGGCGCTATGGCTACACCTTC
TRBV19	-	TRBJ1-5	-	CASSMGRGNQPQHF	TGTGCCAGTAGTATGGGCAGGGGAAATCAGCCCCAGCATTTT
TRBV7-3	-	TRBJ2-4	many	CASSLAPGYEYIQYF	TGTGCCAGCAGCTTAGCTCCGGGGTATGAGTACATTCAGTACTTC
TRBV7-2	TRBD1	TRBJ1-2	many	CASSLGGTGSYGYTF	TGTGCCAGCAGCTTAGGAGGGACAGGGTCCTATGGCTACACCTTC